This is a list of T cell receptor beta chains from one sample in a study of blood T cell repertoires in COVID-19. Generated by immunoSEQ multiplex PCR, the TCRdb table keeps only in-frame clones and is missing some. This table has 30,000 to 50,000 clones, over 85% appearing once. What was sequenced was peripheral blood. These receptors were taken from a human donor with active COVID-19. The donor label of this sample is uncertain. Both conserved end residues are trimmed from each CDR3.

v_call,j_call,cdr3_aa
TRBV5-1,TRBJ1-6,ASTPGAGDYNSPLH
TRBV5-1,TRBJ2-5,ASSSEGTQY
TRBV6-4,TRBJ2-7,ASSAHQAGGPLYEQY
TRBV28,TRBJ1-2,ASSATGQGADKEGYGYT
TRBV12-5,TRBJ1-1,ASGLVLGPLNTEAF
TRBV5-1,TRBJ2-3,ASSRGRGNTDTQY
TRBV2,TRBJ1-5,ASSADRNDQPQH
TRBV5-5,TRBJ2-2,ASSIAGQGSTGELF
TRBV2,TRBJ2-5,ANNQGARETQY
TRBV28,TRBJ2-2,ASSEIPPGLAGPGELF
TRBV10-1,TRBJ1-1,ASSDGTQGAF
TRBV10-3,TRBJ2-1,AISDRRTSGPRYNEQF
TRBV12-3/TRBV12-4,TRBJ1-2,ASSLTGRGYT
TRBV7-6,TRBJ2-1,ASSSPRHTYNEQF
TRBV4-1,TRBJ2-2,ASSQFPFGQGANTGELF
TRBV7-6,TRBJ2-2,ASRPTRTGELF
TRBV2,TRBJ2-3,ASTYYRGEFADTQY
TRBV11-2,TRBJ2-1,ASTLEGLNEQF
TRBV6-1,TRBJ2-7,ASSEVRDEQY
TRBV6-5,TRBJ1-1,ASRRTDRGGTEAF
TRBV28,TRBJ1-2,ASSLVGADYGYT
TRBV20-1,TRBJ2-1,SARVRVEQF
TRBV27,TRBJ2-5,ASSSLGGKRQETQY
TRBV9,TRBJ2-7,ASSVAGTETYEQY
TRBV6-1,TRBJ2-2,ASSEASGGAGELF
TRBV19,TRBJ2-5,ASSIDISGVKTKTQY
TRBV2,TRBJ2-5,ASSGEETQY
TRBV5-1,TRBJ2-5,ASSLLGTSGAQETQY
TRBV7-2,TRBJ2-3,ASSLGQGTDTQY
TRBV6-7,TRBJ2-1,ASSPWGHPSYNEQF
TRBV9,TRBJ1-2,ASSTGQGGGYT
TRBV11-2,TRBJ1-3,ASSSDRGTGNTIY
TRBV11-2,TRBJ2-5,ASSLDRVARGETQY
TRBV24-1,TRBJ2-7,ATSDTIAPSEQY
TRBV18,TRBJ2-7,ASSPGGYEQY
TRBV27,TRBJ2-7,ASKSGLAGGKTYEQY
TRBV11-2,TRBJ2-7,ASSLGTGEDYEQY